This T cell receptor beta chain was retrieved from a study of blood T cells in healthy people across ages. Donors ranged from roughly 6 to 95 years old and were healthy Caucasians in Russia. This CDR3 is 14 amino acids long. Germline CDR1 is MNHEY and CDR2 is SMNVEV (reference sequence). With a J-beta primer mix and a sample-barcoded 5' primer, a second PCR ran 7 to 11 cycles. Every molecule of cDNA carried a tag from a template-switch adaptor with 12 random nucleotides. TCRdb used MiXCR to reprocess the 5' RACE reads, holding one entry per CDR3 protein. In the table there are 650,000 to 900,000 distinct CDR3 sequences, 60% to 80% of which are singletons.

The chain couples TRBV27 to TRBJ2-7; TRBD1 matches at 7 bases. TRBJ2-5 explains the end of the DNA better; the J call may be wrong. Sample: blood. The TCR originated in a man aged 25 to 40 in good health. CDR3 protein: CASSHRDSWKTQYF. The CDR3 nucleotides read TGTGCCAGCAGTCACCGGGACAGCTGGAAGACCCAGTACTTC.